This entry lists 6 T cell receptor beta chains sequenced from one sample in a study of blood T cell repertoires in COVID-19. Assay: immunoSEQ multiplex PCR; the TCRdb copy retains only in-frame clones and omits some. The sample yields approximately 170,000 clones, less than 90% seen once. The sample was peripheral blood. The receptors come from a man aged 30-40 years with acute or convalescent COVID-19.

The rearrangement links TRBV19 to TRBJ1-4; TRBD1 matches 10 bases. V was clipped by 5 bases and J by 1 base; unmatched bases: 4. Germline V gene lookup returns CDR1 LNHDA and CDR2 SQIVND (reference sequence). The CDR3 has 16 residues. The CDR3 region has the DNA TGTGCCAGTAGTTTCCGGGACAGGGGAACTAATGAAAAACTGTTTTTT. Protein product: CASSFRDRGTNEKLFF.

Here the CDR3 DNA reads TGTGCCAGCAGCTTAGGCCAGGGCTACAAAAACATTCAGTACTTC. It encodes CASSLGQGYKNIQYF. The gene calls are TRBV11-2 and TRBJ2-4, with D possibly being TRBD1 (5 bases). Trimming left V 1 base short and J 3 bases short, with 10 bases between. The CDR3 covers 15 residues. Per the germline V gene, CDR1 is SGHAT and CDR2 is FQNNGV.

The chain links TRBV27 to TRBJ2-7, with D maybe TRBD1 (5 bases). V lost 3 bases, J lost 2 bases, and 8 bases lay in between. CDR3 length: 13 residues. Germline V gene lookup returns CDR1 MNHEY and CDR2 SMNVEV (reference sequence). The CDR3 sequence is CASSFAGTYEQYF. The CDR3 nucleotides are TGTGCCAGCAGTTTTGCAGGGACCTACGAGCAGTACTTC.

This chain joins TRBV28 and TRBJ2-2; 8 bases fit TRBD1. Germline CDR1 MDHEN, CDR2 SYDVKM. The CDR3 totals 15 residues. Unmatched junction bases numbered 8, after V lost 3 bases and J lost 8 bases. The CDR3 DNA reads as TGTGCCAGCAGTTTCCAGGGGGCGGTATCAGGGGAGCTGTTTTTT. This translates into CASSFQGAVSGELFF.

This chain joins TRBV7-8 and TRBJ1-4; D gene ambiguous. Trimming stripped 5 bases from V and 8 bases from J, with 15 bases between. CDR3 length equals 14 residues. The germline V gene has CDR1 SGHVS and CDR2 FQNEAQ. The CDR3 nucleotides read TGTGCCAGCAGCCCCCTCGGGTACGGAGAAAAACTGTTTTTT. Its protein product is CASSPLGYGEKLFF. Complete variable domain (other parts from reference TRBV7-8 and TRBJ1-4): GAGVSQSPRYKVAKRGQDVALRCDPISGHVSLFWYQQALGQGPEFLTYFQNEAQLDKSGLPSDRFFAERPEGSVSTLKIQRTQQEDSAVYLCASSPLGYGEKLFFGSGTQLSVL.

The V gene is TRBV7-3, the J gene TRBJ2-7; tentatively, D is TRBD2 (5 bases). CDR3 length equals 16 residues. CDR1 SGHTA and CDR2 FQGTGA come from the germline V gene. V was trimmed by 5 bases and J by 5 bases, leaving 22 bases between them. CDR3 sequence reads: CASSDQPGSNAHEQYF. CDR3 sequence (DNA): TGTGCCAGCAGCGACCAACCGGGATCCAACGCCCACGAGCAGTACTTC. The variable domain in full, completed from reference TRBV7-3 and TRBJ2-7, reads GAGVSQTPSNKVTEKGKYVELRCDPISGHTALYWYRQSLGQGPEFLIYFQGTGAADDSGLPNDRFFAVRPEGSVSTLKIQRTERGDSAVYLCASSDQPGSNAHEQYFGPGTRLTVT.